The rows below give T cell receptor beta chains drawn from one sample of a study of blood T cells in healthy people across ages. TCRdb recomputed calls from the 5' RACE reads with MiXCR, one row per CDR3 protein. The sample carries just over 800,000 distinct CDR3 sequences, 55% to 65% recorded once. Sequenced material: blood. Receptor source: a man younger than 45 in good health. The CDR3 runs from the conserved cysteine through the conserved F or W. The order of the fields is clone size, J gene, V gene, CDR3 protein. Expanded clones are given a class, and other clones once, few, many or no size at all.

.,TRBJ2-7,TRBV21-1,CASSQNEPDFKGRGAYEQYF
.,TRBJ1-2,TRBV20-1,CSARGVGVKDYGYTF
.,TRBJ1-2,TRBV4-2,CASSQEDTNYGYTF
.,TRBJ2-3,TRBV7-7,CASSKAPDNTQYF
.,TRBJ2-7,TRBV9,CASSADPGPYEQYF
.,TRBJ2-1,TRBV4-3,CASSQIRDEQFF
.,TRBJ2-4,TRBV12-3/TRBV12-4,CASSEDRAGNIQYF
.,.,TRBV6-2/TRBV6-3,CASSYAGGRSEQYF
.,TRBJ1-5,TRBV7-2,CASSLVPLDQPQHF
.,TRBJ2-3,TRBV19,CASTPLTGGYTDTQYF
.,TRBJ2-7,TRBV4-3,CASSLLEGGISHEQYF
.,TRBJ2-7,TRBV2,CASSEGGGIPYEQYF
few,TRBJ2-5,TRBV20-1,CSANVETQYF
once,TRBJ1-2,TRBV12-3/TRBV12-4,CASSYGTGGRIYGYTF
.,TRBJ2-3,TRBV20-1,CSARERGRDTDTQYF
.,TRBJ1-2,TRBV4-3,CASSQEMRAYYGYTF
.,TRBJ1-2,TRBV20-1,CSARAAGSPNGYTF
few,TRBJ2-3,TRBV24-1,CATSALSSTDTQYF
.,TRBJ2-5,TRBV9,CASSEGDRVGETQYF
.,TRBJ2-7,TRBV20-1,CSARDLRASYEQYF
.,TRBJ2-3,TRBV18,CASSSFNRRGPTDTQYF
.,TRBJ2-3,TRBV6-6,CASKITVSTDTQYF
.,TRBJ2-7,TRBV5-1,CASSSEGFGYEQYF
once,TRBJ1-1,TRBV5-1,CASSLAGGVFTEAFF
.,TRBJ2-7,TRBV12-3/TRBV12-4,CASSFSAATMGEQYF
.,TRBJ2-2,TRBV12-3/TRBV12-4,CASTIRGNTGELFF
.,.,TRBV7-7,CASSPSSGGTYEQYF
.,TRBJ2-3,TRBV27,CASSPPRGRGTDTQYF
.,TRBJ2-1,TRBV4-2,CASSQDVGLAGGSYNEQFF
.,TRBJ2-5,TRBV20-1,CSVNKRRGETQYF
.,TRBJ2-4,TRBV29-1,CSVEAGAFQYF
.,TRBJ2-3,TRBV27,CASTQGPLGTDTQYF
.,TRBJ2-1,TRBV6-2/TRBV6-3,CASSRTSVAYNEQFF
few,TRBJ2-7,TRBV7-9,CASSLIRAQGEQYF
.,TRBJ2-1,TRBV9,CASSEPSSGGSDNEQFF
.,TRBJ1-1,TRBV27,CASSWVAGAGRTEAFF
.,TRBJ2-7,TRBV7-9,CASSLALTSGPSSYEQYF
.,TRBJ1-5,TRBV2,CASTLHGARGNQPQHF
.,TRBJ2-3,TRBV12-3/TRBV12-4,CASSWQGGRTDTQYF
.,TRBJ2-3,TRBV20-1,CSAPGQREISTDTQYF
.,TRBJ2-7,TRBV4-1,CASSLQRQDEQYF
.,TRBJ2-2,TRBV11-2,CASSSSSGGAVGELFF
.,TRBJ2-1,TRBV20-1,CSAPATDSAYNEQFF
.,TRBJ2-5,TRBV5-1,CASSGRTGAQETQYF
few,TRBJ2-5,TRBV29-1,CSVEARFAETQYF
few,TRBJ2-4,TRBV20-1,CSASSTAGKNIQYF
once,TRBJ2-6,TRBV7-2,CASSLEDSLNRANVLTF
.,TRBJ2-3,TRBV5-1,CASSYPGTASTDTQYF
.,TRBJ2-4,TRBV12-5,CASGLDPIQYF
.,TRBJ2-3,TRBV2,CASKDTSTDTQYF
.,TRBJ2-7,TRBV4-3,CASSQEDREYEQYF
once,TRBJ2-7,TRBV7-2,CASSSKGGGYEQYF
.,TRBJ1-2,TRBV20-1,CSARPHYGYTF